The sample holds a few counts of the clone carrying this T cell receptor (beta chain). Its antigen is as yet unknown. This specimen comes from a study of blood T cells in healthy people across ages. Each donor supplied around 10 milliliters of peripheral blood. Each sample yielded at least 5.5 micrograms of PBMC total RNA. Study-wide results and caveats: The study regarded diversity estimates from one million T cells as underestimates. CMV status of donors was not determined, possibly confounding expanded clonotype changes.

Alongside a J-beta primer mix, a sample-barcoded 5' primer served in a second PCR lasting about 7 to 12 cycles. TCRdb re-analysed the 5' RACE reads in MiXCR, keeping a single row per CDR3 protein. This sample has 700,000 to 950,000 distinct CDR3 sequences; 58% occur once, and the top ten carry approximately 21%. Between the trimmed V and J ends, which lost 3 bases and 9 bases, there was a span of 6 bases. The CDR3 totals 12 residues. The receptor was derived from a young man in good health. Material for sequencing was blood. The genes are TRBV12-3 or TRBV12-4 and TRBJ1-6; D is ambiguous. CDR3 residues: CASSFGVSPLHF. CDR3 DNA: TGTGCCAGCAGTTTCGGGGTTTCACCCCTCCACTTT.